What follows are 6 T cell receptor beta chains derived from one specimen sequenced in a study of blood T cell repertoires in COVID-19. Only in-frame clones appear in the TCRdb table, and some are missing; sequencing was by immunoSEQ multiplex PCR. This table has around 140,000 clones, roughly three quarters appearing once. Source material: PBMCs or T cells enriched from blood (not recorded which). These receptors were taken from a woman aged 45 to 65 who had recovered from COVID-19.

The chain has TRBV11-2 and TRBJ1-1; TRBD1 matches 7 bases. J was trimmed by 1 base and V by 1 base; bases with no gene match: 6. This CDR3 is built from 16 residues. In germline, CDR1 is SGHAT, CDR2 FQNNGV. This chain's CDR3 is CASSLVTGSENTEAFF. The DNA of the CDR3 is TGTGCCAGCAGCTTAGTGACAGGGAGCGAGAACACTGAAGCTTTCTTT.

The V and J genes are TRBV7-2 and TRBJ1-6; D is undetermined. V was clipped by 1 base and J by 7 bases, with 11 bases between them. This CDR3 comprises 15 residues. Looked up from germline, CDR1 is SGHTA and CDR2 is FQGNSA. Here the CDR3 DNA reads TGTGCCAGCAGCTTAGTCGCAGGAGGAAATTCACCCCTCCACTTT. Encoded protein: CASSLVAGGNSPLHF.

The J gene is TRBJ1-4, the V gene TRBV25-1; 9 nucleotides line up with TRBD1. Germline CDR1 and CDR2: MGHDK and SYGVNS. There are 14 residues in the CDR3. V was pared by 1 base and J by 11 bases, with 5 bases of the junction left unmatched. The CDR3 nucleotides read TGTGCCAGCAGTGAATCCGGGACAGGGTACAAACTGTTTTTT. Its translation is CASSESGTGYKLFF. Together with reference TRBV25-1 and TRBJ1-4, the CDR3 gives the full variable domain: EADIYQTPRYLVIGTGKKITLECSQTMGHDKMYWYQQDPGMELHLIHYSYGVNSTEKGDLSSESTVSRIRTEHFPLTLESARPSHTSQYLCASSESGTGYKLFFGSGTQLSVL.

The V gene is TRBV7-9, the J gene TRBJ1-5; 7 nucleotides match TRBD1. Germline V gives CDR1 SEHNR, CDR2 FQNEAQ (reference sequence). Trimming removed 1 base from V and 2 bases from J; junction bases left unmatched: 2. The length of the CDR3 is 15 residues. The CDR3 is CASSLGTGGNQPQHF. As DNA, the CDR3 is TGTGCCAGCAGCTTAGGGACAGGTGGCAATCAGCCCCAGCATTTT.

The CDR3 DNA reads TGTGCCAGCAGCGAGCCCCTAGCGTATTCCACAGATACGCAGTATTTT. It is translated as CASSEPLAYSTDTQYF. The V call is TRBV2, the J call TRBJ2-3; D possibly corresponds to TRBD2 (6 bases). Germline CDR1 and CDR2: SNHLY and FYNNEI. Trimming took off 6 bases at V and 2 bases at J, with 18 bases between the two ends. The CDR3 is 16 amino acids.

CDR3 coding DNA: TGTGCCAGCAGTTTTCAGGGATGGTCCGAGCAGTACTTC. Protein: CASSFQGWSEQYF. The rearrangement uses TRBV12-3 or TRBV12-4 and TRBJ2-7; a weak D match, TRBD1 (5 bases). The CDR3 runs to 13 residues. Trimming left V 3 bases short and J 6 bases short, with 12 bases between.